The present entry profiles one TCR beta chain with its context. Trimming removed 3 bases from V and 2 bases from J; junction bases left unmatched: 5. The germline CDR1 and CDR2 sequences are MGHRA and YSYEKL. The CDR3 totals 15 residues. The sample originates from a study of blood T cell repertoires in COVID-19. Assay used: immunoSEQ multiplex PCR; TCRdb lists only in-frame clones, some missing. This sample yields approximately 150,000 clones, of which over 80% are seen a single time; 10% to 15% belongs to the top ten. The sample was peripheral blood. The TCR originated in a man aged 65 to 79 who had recovered from COVID-19. This chain links TRBV4-1 with TRBJ2-7; TRBD1 matches 9 bases. The CDR3 DNA follows: TGCGCCAGCAGCCAGAACAGGGGGCGAACCTACGAGCAGTACTTC. It specifies CASSQNRGRTYEQYF.